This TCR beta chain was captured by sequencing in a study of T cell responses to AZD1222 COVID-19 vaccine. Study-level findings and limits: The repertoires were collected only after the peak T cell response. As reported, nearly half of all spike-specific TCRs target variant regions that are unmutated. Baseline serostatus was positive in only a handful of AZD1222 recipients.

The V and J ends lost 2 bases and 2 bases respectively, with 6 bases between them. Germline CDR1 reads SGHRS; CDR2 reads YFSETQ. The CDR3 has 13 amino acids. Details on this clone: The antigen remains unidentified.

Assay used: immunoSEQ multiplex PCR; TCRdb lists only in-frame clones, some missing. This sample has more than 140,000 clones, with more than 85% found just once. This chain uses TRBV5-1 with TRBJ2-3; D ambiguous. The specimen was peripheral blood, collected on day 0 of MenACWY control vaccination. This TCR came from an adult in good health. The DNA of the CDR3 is TGCGCCAGCAGCTTCGTGGCCACAGATACGCAGTATTTT. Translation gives CASSFVATDTQYF.